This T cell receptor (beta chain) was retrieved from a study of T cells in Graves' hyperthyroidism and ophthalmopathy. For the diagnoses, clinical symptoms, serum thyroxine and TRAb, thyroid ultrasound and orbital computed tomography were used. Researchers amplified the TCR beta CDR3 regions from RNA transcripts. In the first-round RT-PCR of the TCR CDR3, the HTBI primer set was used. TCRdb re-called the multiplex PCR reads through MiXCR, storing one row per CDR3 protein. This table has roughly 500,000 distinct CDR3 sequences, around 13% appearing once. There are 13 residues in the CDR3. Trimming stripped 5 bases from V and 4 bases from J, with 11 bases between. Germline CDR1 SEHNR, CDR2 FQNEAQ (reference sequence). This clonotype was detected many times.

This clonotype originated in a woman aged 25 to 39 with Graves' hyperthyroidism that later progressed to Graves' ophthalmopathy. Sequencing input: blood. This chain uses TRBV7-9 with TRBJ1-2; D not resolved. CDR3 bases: TGTGCCAGCAGCCGTATTAGCGTCTATGGCTACACCTTC. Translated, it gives CASSRISVYGYTF.